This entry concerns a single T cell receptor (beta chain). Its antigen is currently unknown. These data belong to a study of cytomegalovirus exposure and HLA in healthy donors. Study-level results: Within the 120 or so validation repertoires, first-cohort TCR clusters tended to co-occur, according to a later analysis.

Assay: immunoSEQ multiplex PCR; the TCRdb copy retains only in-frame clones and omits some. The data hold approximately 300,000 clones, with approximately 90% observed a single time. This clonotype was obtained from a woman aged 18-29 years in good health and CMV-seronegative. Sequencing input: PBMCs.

The CDR3 loop is CASSVDEGVNTEAFF. The CDR3 DNA reads TGTGCCAGCAGCGTAGATGAGGGAGTGAACACTGAAGCTTTCTTT. The chain combines TRBV9 with TRBJ1-1; no clear D. Germline CDR1 SGDLS, CDR2 YYNGEE. The CDR3 contains 15 residues. V lost 0 bases, J lost 0 bases, and 9 bases lay in between.